A selection of T cell receptor beta chains follows, all from one sample in a study of T cells after yellow fever vaccination. TCRdb used MiXCR to reprocess the 5' RACE reads, holding one entry per CDR3 protein. The repertoire has 78,000 or so distinct CDR3 sequences, roughly 7% of them found once; the top ten carry roughly 29%. Material: CD8+ T cells sorted from PBMCs, obtained more than 8 days after the first yellow fever vaccination. These receptors were obtained from a man aged 18 to 35 who received the YFV17D yellow fever vaccine. Each CDR3 is given with its conserved first and last residue. Fields, in order: D gene, J gene, clone size, V gene, CDR3 protein, CDR3 DNA. D genes are given only for firm matches. Size is omitted from some rows. Given values are once, few, many or a class for expanded clones.

. TRBJ1-1 many TRBV6-1 CASRAGRNTEAFF TGTGCCAGCAGAGCAGGACGTAACACTGAAGCTTTCTTT
. TRBJ2-1 few TRBV4-1 CASSQDWTSYLMFNGGFNEQFF TGCGCCAGCAGCCAAGATTGGACTTCATACTTAATGTTCAACGGGGGCTTTAATGAGCAGTTCTTC
. TRBJ2-2 . TRBV29-1 CSVEDAQQGDTGELFF TGCAGCGTTGAAGATGCGCAGCAGGGCGATACCGGGGAGCTGTTTTTT
TRBD2 TRBJ2-1 few TRBV3-1 CASRQSAGGSYNEQFF TGTGCCAGCAGACAGTCAGCGGGGGGCTCCTACAATGAGCAGTTCTTC
TRBD1 TRBJ1-2 many TRBV7-9 CASSHGQDAYGYTF TGTGCCAGCAGCCATGGACAGGACGCCTATGGCTACACCTTC
. TRBJ1-6 many TRBV13 CASSSRGLNSPLHF TGTGCCAGCAGCTCACGGGGTCTTAATTCACCCCTCCACTTT
TRBD1 TRBJ1-5 few TRBV7-9 CASSFGTAYSNQPQHF TGTGCCAGCAGCTTTGGGACAGCTTATAGCAATCAGCCCCAGCATTTT
TRBD2 TRBJ2-3 many TRBV20-1 CSADGLAGIDTQYF TGCAGTGCAGACGGACTAGCGGGGATAGATACGCAGTATTTT
. TRBJ1-1 many TRBV7-6 CASSLGQTGGDTEAFF TGTGCCAGCAGCTTAGGGCAGACAGGAGGGGACACTGAAGCTTTCTTT
TRBD1 TRBJ2-7 many TRBV7-9 CASSSDRGEQYF TGTGCCAGCAGCTCGGACAGGGGGGAGCAGTACTTC
. TRBJ2-2 many TRBV9 CASSVAAGVSTGELFF TGTGCCAGCAGCGTAGCCGCAGGGGTTAGCACCGGGGAGCTGTTTTTT
TRBD2 TRBJ2-3 many TRBV7-8 CASSYSGGNTDTQYF TGTGCCAGCAGTTATTCCGGGGGGAACACAGATACGCAGTATTTT
. TRBJ2-3 few TRBV5-1 CASRLGIHNTDTQYF TGCGCCAGCAGGTTGGGGATACACAACACAGATACGCAGTATTTT